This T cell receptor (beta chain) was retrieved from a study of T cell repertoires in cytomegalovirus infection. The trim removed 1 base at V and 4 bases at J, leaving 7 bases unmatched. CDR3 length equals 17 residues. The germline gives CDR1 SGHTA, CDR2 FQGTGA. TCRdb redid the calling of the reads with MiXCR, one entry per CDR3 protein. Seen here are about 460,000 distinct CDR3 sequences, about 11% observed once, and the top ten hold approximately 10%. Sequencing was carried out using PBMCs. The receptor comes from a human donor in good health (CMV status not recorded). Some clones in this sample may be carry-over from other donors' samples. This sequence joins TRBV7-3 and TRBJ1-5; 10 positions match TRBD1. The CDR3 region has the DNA TGTGCCAGCAGCTTAAAAGGGGACAGGGGACAGAATCAGCCCCAGCATTTT. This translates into CASSLKGDRGQNQPQHF.